The 10 T cell receptor beta chains listed next were all sequenced from one sample in a study of identical twins. TCRdb analysed the 5' RACE reads with MiXCR anew, one entry per CDR3 protein. The profile shows 1.5 million to 2 million distinct CDR3 sequences, 25% to 35% of them singletons. Sequenced sample: cord blood. Receptor source: a newborn girl in good health.

This clonotype was recorded a few times. The chain carries TRBV18 and TRBJ2-1; 12 positions match TRBD1. Germline V gene lookup returns CDR1 KGHSH and CDR2 LQKENI. This CDR3 is 16 amino acids long. J was trimmed by 4 bases and V by 8 bases; bases with no gene match: 9. CDR3 in DNA: TGTGCCAGCGCGGGACAGGGGGCGGGAATTTACAATGAGCAGTTCTTC. Translated: CASAGQGAGIYNEQFF.

This chain joins TRBV6-5 and TRBJ1-1, with D possibly matching TRBD1 (5 bases). V shed 3 bases and J shed 1 base, with 15 bases lying between them. The CDR3 consists of 16 residues. Germline values: CDR1 MNHEY, CDR2 SVGAGI. The CDR3 here is CASSYLRDYGNTEAFF. The CDR3 bases are TGTGCCAGCAGTTATCTCAGGGATTACGGGAACACTGAAGCTTTCTTT.

V gene TRBV5-5 combines with J gene TRBJ1-5; D is ambiguous. Germline V gene sequence: CDR1 SGHKS, CDR2 YYEKEE (reference sequence). CDR3 length equals 19 residues. The ends were cut back, 1 base at V and 5 bases at J, with 25 bases in the middle. Written as DNA, the CDR3 is TGTGCCAGCAGCTTGTGGATCCTGCCCTGGCCCCGGGCCCATCAGCCCCAGCATTTT. Translation: CASSLWILPWPRAHQPQHF.

The sample holds a few counts of this clonotype. The rearrangement links TRBV5-1 to TRBJ2-1; 7 nucleotides agree with TRBD1. From germline, CDR1 is SGHRS and CDR2 YFSETQ. The CDR3 has 16 residues. The V segment lost 3 bases and the J segment 4 bases; nucleotides outside the gene matches: 10. The CDR3: CASSYRQGIVYNEQFF. Written as DNA, the CDR3 is TGCGCCAGCAGCTACCGACAGGGTATAGTATACAATGAGCAGTTCTTC.

This sequence joins TRBV7-2 and TRBJ2-1; tentatively, D is TRBD1 (6 bases). The CDR3 has 16 residues. In germline, CDR1 is SGHTA, CDR2 FQGNSA. V lost 1 base and J lost 9, with 19 bases in between. The CDR3 loop is CASSLGGGSVVAEQFF. The CDR3 coding sequence is TGTGCCAGCAGCTTAGGAGGGGGTTCGGTGGTCGCTGAGCAGTTCTTC.

The rearrangement joins TRBV2 to TRBJ1-2; D might be TRBD1 (5 bases). V was clipped by 2 bases and J by 4 bases, with 17 bases between them. The CDR3 totals 16 residues. Germline V gene lookup returns CDR1 SNHLY and CDR2 FYNNEI. CDR3 nucleotides: TGTGCCAGCAGTGAATTTCCGGGGGACCCCGGCTATGGCTACACCTTC. This encodes CASSEFPGDPGYGYTF.

This clonotype was counted only a few times. J is TRBJ2-3 and V is TRBV28, with 8 bases identical to TRBD1. Germline CDR1 MDHEN, CDR2 SYDVKM. Germline trimming cut 5 bases from V and 3 bases from J; bases unmatched to any gene: 7. This CDR3 has 15 amino acids. The CDR3 loop reads CASSPLRGRTDTQYF. The CDR3 DNA is TGTGCCAGCAGTCCCCTCAGGGGGCGAACAGATACGCAGTATTTT.

About this clonotype: Relative to the germline gene, one junction end is altered; a read error may explain this. In nucleotides, the CDR3 is TGCAGTGCTAGAGAAGCGGGAGGTACCACAGATATGCAGTATTTT. As protein: CSAREAGGTTDMQYF. The chain employs TRBV20-1 and TRBJ2-3; 9 bases align to TRBD2. The CDR3 is 15 amino acids. Germline V gene data show CDR1 as DFQATT and CDR2 as SNEGSKA (reference sequence).

The gene calls are TRBV3-1 and TRBJ2-4, with D perhaps TRBD2 (7 bases). The J call may be incorrect, as the DNA end agrees better with TRBJ2-5. The V gene's germline CDR1 is LGHDT and CDR2 YNNKEL (reference sequence). This CDR3 region has 17 residues. CDR3: CASSQDDWRGLQETQYF. The CDR3 DNA sequence: TGTGCCAGCAGCCAAGATGATTGGCGGGGGCTTCAAGAGACCCAGTACTTC.

The J gene is TRBJ2-7, the V gene TRBV5-1; 8 bases fit TRBD1. Germline lookup yields CDR1 SGHRS and CDR2 YFSETQ. The CDR3 is 15 amino acids. The V and J ends lost 4 bases and 0 bases, in that order; junction bases with no gene match: 6. The CDR3 here is CASSAQGDLSYEQYF. The CDR3, as DNA: TGCGCCAGCAGCGCACAGGGGGACCTCTCCTACGAGCAGTACTTC.